This TCR beta chain was recovered during a study of circulating CD8 cells and anti-PD-1 response in melanoma. Across the whole study: Complete or partial response defined responders; stable or progressive disease, non-responders. Broader study findings: Expanded sorted subsets were checked for tumor reactivity using peptides. The cohort mixed treatment-naive and previously treated patients. Most experiments lacked replicates.

Using approximately 16 ng of total RNA, TCR libraries were made with the QIAseq Immune Repertoire TCR panel. One entry per CDR3 protein results from TCRdb running MiXCR on the reads. This table has around 480 distinct CDR3 sequences, 11% appearing once. This clonotype is deemed medium-sized. Antigen unknown. This CDR3 fails to terminate in the conserved phenylalanine or tryptophan, so it likely reflects a read error. The limits of the CDR3 on the DNA are not certain, so only TCRdb's listed CDR3 is given. Four subsets defined by PD-1 and/or TIGIT were sorted from live CD3+CD8+TCRalphabeta+ cells. This specimen was CD8+ T cells from PBMCs, taken at baseline or after one month of anti-PD-1 therapy (not recorded which). The sequence was obtained from a human donor with melanoma.

The CDR3 here is CACRGMVA. The V and J genes are TRBV21-1 and TRBJ2-3. TRBV21-1 is a pseudogene. The CDR3 length equals 8 residues, ends included.